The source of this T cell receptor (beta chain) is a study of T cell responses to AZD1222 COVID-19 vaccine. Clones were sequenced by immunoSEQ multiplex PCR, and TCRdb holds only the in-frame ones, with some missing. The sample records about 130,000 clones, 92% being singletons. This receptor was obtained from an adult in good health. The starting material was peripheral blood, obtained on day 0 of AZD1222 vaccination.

CDR3 sequence reads: CASSVPGQPSYEQYF. The CDR3 DNA reads as TGTGCCAGCAGTGTCCCGGGACAGCCTTCTTACGAGCAGTACTTC. The chain combines TRBV28 with TRBJ2-7, with 7 bases fitting TRBD1. Germline values: CDR1 MDHEN, CDR2 SYDVKM. V shed 5 bases and J 4 bases; nucleotides not matched to a gene: 11. The CDR3 sequence is 15 residues long.